A selection of T cell receptor beta chains follows, all from one sample in a study of blood T cells in healthy people across ages. TCRdb recomputed calls from the 5' RACE reads with MiXCR, one row per CDR3 protein. The data show roughly 930,000 distinct CDR3 sequences, roughly 52% seen once. The sample was blood. Source of these receptors: a man younger than 45 in good health. Both conserved end residues are part of each CDR3. The order of the fields is D gene, CDR3 length, J gene, V gene, clone size, CDR3 DNA, CDR3 protein. D genes are given only for firm matches. Size values are once, few and many counts, or a class for expanded clones, and some rows have none.

TRBD2 | 20 | TRBJ2-1 | TRBV28 | - | TGTGCCAGCAGTTGGGAGACCACTAGCGGGAGGTTTGTATCCTACAATGAGCAGTTCTTC | CASSWETTSGRFVSYNEQFF
- | 13 | TRBJ1-1 | TRBV18 | few | TGTGCCAGCAGCCCCTACTCAGGGACTGAAGCTTTCTTT | CASSPYSGTEAFF
- | 14 | TRBJ1-5 | TRBV20-1 | - | TGCAGTGTAGGAAGGGGAGGGCCTAATCAGCCCCAGCATTTT | CSVGRGGPNQPQHF
- | 16 | TRBJ1-5 | TRBV6-2/TRBV6-3 | - | TGTGCCAGCATACCCCGGGGGGCTGGAAGCAATCAGCCCCAGCATTTT | CASIPRGAGSNQPQHF
TRBD2 | 17 | TRBJ2-1 | TRBV20-1 | - | TGCAGTGCTCAAAAATCTTGGACTAGCGAATCCTACAATGAGCAGTTCTTC | CSAQKSWTSESYNEQFF
- | 13 | TRBJ2-5 | TRBV4-2 | many | TGCGCCAGCAGCCAGGACTTCCAAGAGACCCAGTACTTC | CASSQDFQETQYF
- | 13 | TRBJ2-7 | TRBV20-1 | - | TGCAGTGCTAATCCCGGCGGATTCTACGAGCAGTACTTC | CSANPGGFYEQYF
- | 14 | TRBJ2-7 | TRBV12-3/TRBV12-4 | - | TGTGCCAGCAGTTCACCGGGGGACAGTTTTAGTCAGTACTTC | CASSSPGDSFSQYF
TRBD2 | 16 | TRBJ2-1 | TRBV6-4 | few | TGTGCCAGCAGTGACGGAGCGGGGGGCTCGACCGAAGAGCAGTTCTTC | CASSDGAGGSTEEQFF
TRBD1 | 16 | TRBJ2-3 | TRBV6-2/TRBV6-3 | - | TGTGCCAGCAGTAACCGGGACAGGGGGTTACCGGATACGCAGTATTTT | CASSNRDRGLPDTQYF
- | 15 | TRBJ2-3 | TRBV15 | - | TGTGCCACCAGCAGATCCTTAGACTGGGCAGATACGCAGTATTTT | CATSRSLDWADTQYF
TRBD1 | 13 | TRBJ2-4 | TRBV19 | - | TGTGCCAGTAGTCCCACAGGGGTGGACATTCAGTACTTC | CASSPTGVDIQYF
- | 15 | TRBJ2-4 | TRBV20-1 | - | TGCAGTGCCGAAATCGCAAGGCTAGCCAAAAACATTCAGTACTTC | CSAEIARLAKNIQYF
- | 13 | TRBJ2-1 | TRBV10-3 | - | TGTGCCATTCATTCTAGCTCCTACAATGAGCAGTTCTTC | CAIHSSSYNEQFF
- | 14 | TRBJ2-5 | TRBV27 | few | TGTGCCAGCAGGTTACTAGCTGGGGGGGAGACCCAGTACTTC | CASRLLAGGETQYF
TRBD2 | 15 | TRBJ2-1 | TRBV20-1 | - | TGCAGTGCAACGACTAGCGCCGGCTCCTACAATGAGCAGTTCTTC | CSATTSAGSYNEQFF
- | 14 | TRBJ1-2 | TRBV12-3/TRBV12-4 | - | TGTGCCAGCAGTACAGGGATAGGTAGCTATGGCTACACCTTC | CASSTGIGSYGYTF
- | 14 | TRBJ1-2 | TRBV29-1 | - | TGCAGCGTTGAAAGAAGCGACCGAACCTATGGCTACACCTTC | CSVERSDRTYGYTF
- | 14 | TRBJ1-1 | TRBV10-3 | - | TGTGCCATCAGTCCGAACAGGGAACGCACTGAAGCTTTCTTT | CAISPNRERTEAFF
- | 15 | TRBJ1-2 | TRBV3-1 | - | TGTGCCAGCAGCCGAGGGACACTGGCTAACTATGGCTACACCTTC | CASSRGTLANYGYTF
- | 12 | TRBJ1-1 | TRBV6-5 | - | TGTGCCAGCAGTTACTCAATGGGAGAAGCTTTCTTT | CASSYSMGEAFF
TRBD1 | 15 | TRBJ1-2 | TRBV5-1 | few | TGCGCCAGCAGCCCCAGACAGGGGGTGAGCATCGGCTACACCTTC | CASSPRQGVSIGYTF
- | 15 | TRBJ2-7 | TRBV20-1 | few | TGCAGTGCTGGGTTAGGAGGGAACCATCGGTACGAGCAGTACTTC | CSAGLGGNHRYEQYF
TRBD2 | 16 | TRBJ2-5 | TRBV20-1 | - | TGCAGTGCTAGAGATCCGGGGGGGGGGGGCCAAGAGACCCAGTACTTC | CSARDPGGGGQETQYF
- | 13 | TRBJ1-2 | TRBV28 | few | TGTGCCAGCAGTCCCATCCCCTTGGGAGGCTACACCTTC | CASSPIPLGGYTF
TRBD1 | 16 | TRBJ2-7 | TRBV5-1 | - | TGCGCCAGCAGCTTGGGACAGGGGTCGACAGGCTACGAGCAGTACTTC | CASSLGQGSTGYEQYF
- | 13 | TRBJ2-1 | TRBV12-3/TRBV12-4 | few | TGTGCCAGCAGTTTACAACAGTACAATGAGCAGTTCTTC | CASSLQQYNEQFF
- | 13 | TRBJ1-1 | TRBV10-3 | - | TGTGCCATCGGGGCGGGTTCGGGAACTGAAGCTTTCTTT | CAIGAGSGTEAFF
- | 12 | TRBJ1-3 | TRBV7-9 | - | TGTGCCAGCAGCGGGTTTGGAAACACCATATATTTT | CASSGFGNTIYF
- | 21 | TRBJ1-5 | TRBV6-2/TRBV6-3 | - | TGTGCCAGCAGTTACACTCCCCCACCCAGGGTTGGAGAGATCCTCAATCAGCCCCAGCATTTT | CASSYTPPPRVGEILNQPQHF